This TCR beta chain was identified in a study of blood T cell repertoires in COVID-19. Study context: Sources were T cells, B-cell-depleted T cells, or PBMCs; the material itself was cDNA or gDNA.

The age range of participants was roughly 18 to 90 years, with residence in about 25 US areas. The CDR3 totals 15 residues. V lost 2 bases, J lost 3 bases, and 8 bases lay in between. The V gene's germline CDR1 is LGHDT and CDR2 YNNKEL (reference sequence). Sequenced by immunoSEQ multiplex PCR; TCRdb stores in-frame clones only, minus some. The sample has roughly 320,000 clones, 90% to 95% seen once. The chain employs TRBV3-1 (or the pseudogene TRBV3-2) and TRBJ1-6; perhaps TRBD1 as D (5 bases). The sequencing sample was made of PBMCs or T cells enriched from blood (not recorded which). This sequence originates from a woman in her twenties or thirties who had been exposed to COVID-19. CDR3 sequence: CASSQSGNYNSPLHF. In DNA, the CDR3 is TGTGCCAGCAGCCAATCAGGGAACTATAATTCACCCCTCCACTTT.